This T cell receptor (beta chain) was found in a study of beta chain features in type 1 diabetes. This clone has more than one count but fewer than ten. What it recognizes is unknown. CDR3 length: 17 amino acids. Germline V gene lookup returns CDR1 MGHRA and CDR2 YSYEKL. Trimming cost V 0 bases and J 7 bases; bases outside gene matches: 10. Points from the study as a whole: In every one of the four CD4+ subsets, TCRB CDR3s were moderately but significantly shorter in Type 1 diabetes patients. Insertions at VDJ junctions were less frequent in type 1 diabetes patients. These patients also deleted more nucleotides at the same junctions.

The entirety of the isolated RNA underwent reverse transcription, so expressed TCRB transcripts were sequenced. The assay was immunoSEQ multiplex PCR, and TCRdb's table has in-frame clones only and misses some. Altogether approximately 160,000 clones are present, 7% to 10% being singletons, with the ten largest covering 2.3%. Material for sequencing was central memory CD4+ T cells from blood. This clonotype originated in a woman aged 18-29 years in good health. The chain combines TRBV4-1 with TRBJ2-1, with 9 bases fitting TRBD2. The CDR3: CASSQDPGTSQENEQFF. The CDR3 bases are TGCGCCAGCAGCCAAGATCCAGGGACTAGCCAAGAGAATGAGCAGTTCTTC.